Below, 19 T cell receptor beta chains from the same sample are listed, as sequenced in a study of early T cells in non-severe SARS-CoV-2 infection. TCRdb called the 5' RACE reads again in MiXCR, with one record for every CDR3 protein. The table includes 75,000 to 90,000 distinct CDR3 sequences, roughly 10% detected once. The material was whole blood, obtained at baseline. These receptors were taken from an adult who was a healthcare worker with PCR-confirmed SARS-CoV-2 infection or an uninfected control (not recorded which).

The sample holds a few counts of this clonotype. The V call is TRBV28, the J call TRBJ1-3; D not resolved. Trimming took 4 bases from V and 2 from J, leaving 9 bases between them. Looked up from germline, CDR1 is MDHEN and CDR2 is SYDVKM. There are 14 residues in the CDR3. CDR3 protein: CASSYSEAGNTIYF. The CDR3 DNA is TGTGCCAGCAGTTATAGCGAGGCTGGAAACACCATATATTTT.

In its sample, this clonotype was seen a few times. Here the CDR3 reads CSASKSVGELFF. The CDR3, as DNA: TGCAGTGCTAGTAAATCCGTCGGGGAGCTGTTTTTT. The J gene is TRBJ2-2, the V gene TRBV20-1; D gene unclear. The CDR3 has 12 amino acids. Germline CDR1 reads DFQATT; CDR2 reads SNEGSKA (reference sequence). Deletions cut 3 bases from V and 7 bases from J, with 9 bases between.

V is TRBV4-1 and J is TRBJ2-5; no clear D. Germline V gene sequence: CDR1 MGHRA, CDR2 YSYEKL. Trimming took off 2 bases at V and 5 bases at J, with 12 bases between the two ends. The CDR3 covers 14 residues. CDR3 sequence (DNA): TGCGCCAGCAGCCAATCAGCGCTCGGGGAGACCCAGTACTTC. Protein: CASSQSALGETQYF.

This chain links TRBV27 with TRBJ1-1; D not certain. V was pared by 0 bases and J by 1 base, with 6 bases between. Germline V CDR1 and CDR2: MNHEY, SMNVEV (reference sequence). There are 14 residues in the CDR3. The CDR3 sequence is CASSLSGRNTEAFF. The CDR3 DNA reads TGTGCCAGCAGTTTATCAGGGAGGAACACTGAAGCTTTCTTT.

This clonotype was seen ten or more times. The genes are TRBV6-6 and TRBJ2-7, with D tentatively TRBD2 (6 bases). The CDR3 is made up of 17 amino acids. Germline CDR1 MNHNY, CDR2 SVGAGI (reference sequence). Trimming pared 2 bases from V and 1 base from J, leaving 18 bases between. The CDR3 DNA sequence: TGTGCCAGCAGTTACCCAACCGCCTGGGGGACTTCCTACGAGCAGTACTTC. This codes for CASSYPTAWGTSYEQYF.

There are many counts of this clonotype. This chain links TRBV7-3 with TRBJ2-1; 9 nucleotides align to TRBD2. The trim removed 6 bases at V and 2 bases at J, leaving 5 bases unmatched. Germline loops: CDR1 SGHTA, CDR2 FQGTGA. The CDR3 extends over 15 amino acids. The CDR3 sequence: CASSQTSGAYNEQFF. CDR3 nucleotide sequence: TGTGCCAGCAGTCAGACTAGCGGAGCCTACAATGAGCAGTTCTTC. Drawing the rest from reference TRBV7-3 and TRBJ2-1, the complete variable domain is GAGVSQTPSNKVTEKGKYVELRCDPISGHTALYWYRQSLGQGPEFLIYFQGTGAADDSGLPNDRFFAVRPEGSVSTLKIQRTERGDSAVYLCASSQTSGAYNEQFFGPGTRLTVL.

This clonotype has at least ten counts. The junction and the germline gene differ at one end; a read error may be behind it. The chain uses TRBV20-1 and TRBJ1-4, with 8 bases fitting TRBD1. The CDR3 extends over 14 amino acids. The germline V gene encodes CDR1 DFQATT and CDR2 SNEGSKA (reference sequence). CDR3 bases: TGCAGTGCTGGAGACAGGGGAATAGGAGAAAAACTGTTTTTT. Amino acid sequence: CSAGDRGIGEKLFF.

This clonotype was counted once. The V gene is TRBV20-1, the J gene TRBJ2-7, with no clear D. The CDR3 has 13 residues. Germline values: CDR1 DFQATT, CDR2 SNEGSKA (reference sequence). V lost 4 bases to trimming and J lost 11 bases, with 21 bases between them. The DNA for the CDR3 is TGCAGTGCTACTTACTCCACGACGAGGAGAGAGTACTTC. Translating it yields CSATYSTTRREYF.

The genes are TRBV11-2 and TRBJ2-1; D possibly corresponds to TRBD1 (5 bases). V lost 6 bases and J lost 9, with 18 bases in between. The CDR3 contains 14 residues. Germline V gene sequence: CDR1 SGHAT, CDR2 FQNNGV. Written as DNA, the CDR3 is TGTGCCAGCAGGGGTGTCAGGGTTTTTCGTGAGCAGTTCTTC. It yields the protein CASRGVRVFREQFF. Full variable domain (missing parts from reference TRBV11-2 and TRBJ2-1): EAGVAQSPRYKIIEKRQSVAFWCNPISGHATLYWYQQILGQGPKLLIQFQNNGVVDDSQLPKDRFSAERLKGVDSTLKIQPAKLEDSAVYLCASRGVRVFREQFFGPGTRLTVL.

The table lists this clonotype with a few counts. The CDR3 nucleotides are TGTGCCAGCAGCCAAGGACTAGCGGCCTACGAGCAGTACTTC. It specifies CASSQGLAAYEQYF. The rearrangement links TRBV3-1 to TRBJ2-7; 9 bases line up with TRBD2. The V gene's germline CDR1 is LGHDT and CDR2 YNNKEL (reference sequence). The ends lost 1 base at V and 2 bases at J; junction bases unmatched: 0. This CDR3 spans 14 amino acids.

This clonotype was seen at least ten times. This chain links TRBV20-1 with TRBJ1-1; tentative D call: TRBD1 (6 bases). V was shortened by 6 bases and J by 5 bases, with 28 bases between the two germline ends. This CDR3 spans 17 amino acids. Germline loops: CDR1 DFQATT, CDR2 SNEGSKA (reference sequence). The CDR3: CSALRMWGGDGKTEAFF. Written as DNA, the CDR3 is TGCAGTGCCCTCCGTATGTGGGGGGGCGACGGTAAAACTGAAGCTTTCTTT.

This clonotype has ten or more counts. The chain employs TRBV3-1 and TRBJ2-3; no reliable D call. Germline values: CDR1 LGHDT, CDR2 YNNKEL (reference sequence). The CDR3 is made up of 14 amino acids. The germline V and J ends were trimmed by 0 bases and 4 bases, with 8 bases remaining between them. The CDR3 DNA reads TGTGCCAGCAGCCAAGAGGGTATCCCAGATACGCAGTATTTT. It is translated as CASSQEGIPDTQYF.

This clonotype was seen a handful of times. The V call is TRBV28, the J call TRBJ1-2; D unresolved. Trimming took off 1 base at V and 4 bases at J, with 16 bases between the two ends. The CDR3 loop spans 16 amino acids. Looked up from germline, CDR1 is MDHEN and CDR2 is SYDVKM. The CDR3 loop reads CASSLSSLLNIYGYTF. The CDR3 coding sequence is TGTGCCAGCAGTTTATCTTCCTTACTGAATATCTATGGCTACACCTTC.

This clonotype was picked up a small number of times. This sequence joins TRBV2 and TRBJ2-2; 7 nucleotides match TRBD1. CDR3 size: 13 residues. The V and J ends lost 9 bases and 6 bases, in that order; junction bases with no gene match: 7. Germline CDR1 SNHLY, CDR2 FYNNEI. The CDR3 protein is CASRQGLPGELFF. For the CDR3, the DNA is TGTGCCAGTCGACAGGGTTTGCCCGGGGAGCTGTTTTTT.

This clonotype was seen many times. This sequence joins TRBV5-6 and TRBJ2-1, with 10 bases that match TRBD1. This CDR3 region has 15 residues. After removal of 4 bases from V and 9 bases from J, the junction contained 10 bases not matched to a gene. Germline V gene lookup returns CDR1 SGHDT and CDR2 YYEEEE. CDR3 in amino acids: CASSPGDRGAPEQFF. The CDR3 DNA reads as TGTGCCAGCAGCCCGGGGGACAGGGGCGCGCCTGAGCAGTTCTTC.

This clonotype came up a few times. J is TRBJ1-2 and V is TRBV7-8, with D possibly matching TRBD1 (5 bases). CDR3 length equals 14 residues. Germline V CDR1 and CDR2: SGHVS, FQNEAQ. V dropped 0 bases and J dropped 7 bases, with 12 bases sitting between them. CDR3 loop: CASSLAGDTSGYTF. The CDR3 DNA reads TGTGCCAGCAGCTTAGCAGGGGATACGAGTGGCTACACCTTC.

This clonotype was counted at least ten times. This chain joins TRBV10-1 and TRBJ2-5, with 12 bases identical to TRBD2. Trimming took 7 bases from V and 3 from J; bases not matched to a gene: 6. This CDR3 region has 15 residues. Germline lookup yields CDR1 WNHNN and CDR2 SYGVQD (reference sequence). The CDR3 region is CASTRLAGVKETQYF. Here the CDR3 DNA reads TGCGCCAGCACCAGACTAGCGGGAGTAAAAGAGACCCAGTACTTC.

This clonotype was counted a single time. The chain carries TRBV20-1 and TRBJ2-5, with D hard to call. Trimming shortened V by 2 bases and J by 7 bases, and 32 bases separated the two germline ends. Germline V gene data show CDR1 as DFQATT and CDR2 as SNEGSKA (reference sequence). This CDR3 is 19 amino acids long. DNA of the CDR3: TGCAGTGCTAGATCCACCGGCACCAATCCGGCTATTGTGGTCGGGACCCAGTACTTC. It encodes CSARSTGTNPAIVVGTQYF.

This clonotype was counted many times. This chain connects TRBV10-2 to TRBJ2-2, with TRBD2 matching 15 bases. V shed 7 bases and J 7 bases; nucleotides not matched to a gene: 7. Germline values: CDR1 WSHSY, CDR2 SAAADI. The CDR3 extends over 16 amino acids. CDR3 sequence (DNA): TGCGCCAGCAACATGGGACTAGCGGGAGGTCACGGGGAGCTGTTTTTT. This sequence encodes CASNMGLAGGHGELFF.